This T cell receptor (beta chain) stems from a study of cytomegalovirus exposure and HLA in healthy donors. This clone appeared once. The CDR3 extends over 15 amino acids. V was clipped by 5 bases and J by 9 bases; unmatched bases: 13. Per the germline V gene, CDR1 is MNHEY and CDR2 is SMNVEV (reference sequence). Vbeta (60) and Jbeta (13) primers were used in the PCR. Here immunoSEQ multiplex PCR was the method, and the copy in TCRdb shows in-frame clones only, minus some. The table lists 150,000 to 180,000 clones, 85% of them singletons. The rearrangement uses TRBV27 and TRBJ2-1; 7 bases are a match to TRBD1. This TCR was recovered from a woman aged 18-29 years in good health and CMV-seronegative. Input material: PBMCs. The CDR3 DNA reads as TGTGCCAGCAGTACACCAAGTGAGGGGGCGGGTGAGCAGTTCTTC. Its protein product is CASSTPSEGAGEQFF.